The 2 T cell receptor beta chains in this list originate from one sample, sequenced in a study of T-cell reconstitution after alpha-beta-depleted transplantation in children (dated by TCRdb to about 2016). Library preparation was by PCR. TCRdb shows the sequencer as Illumina HiSeq 2500. To normalize quantification of the TCRbeta repertoire, the TCR libraries were built with molecular barcoding that relied on unique molecular identifiers. TCRdb reran the public reads through fastp at Q25 and MiXCR, keeping productive beta chains. Rows with one shared CDR3 protein collapse into an entry with the most common genes and DNA. This sample gives about 350,000 distinct CDR3 sequences in total; roughly 13% of them show up just once. Of the sample, about 4% is held by the ten largest clones. The sample here was PBMCs, taken from the stem cell graft. Every receptor here comes from a human donor who donated a stem cell graft to a child with Fanconi anemia.

This clonotype showed up many times. This chain joins TRBV4-3 and TRBJ1-1; no definite D call. The length of the CDR3 is 16 residues. Trimming cost V 0 bases and J 4 bases, with 15 bases left between them. Per the germline V gene, CDR1 is LGHNA and CDR2 is YSLEER. The CDR3 DNA reads TGCGCCAGCAGCCAAGACTACTTCAGGAGCAGCACTGAAGCTTTCTTT. It specifies CASSQDYFRSSTEAFF.

The J gene is TRBJ2-6, the V gene TRBV7-2; no firm D call. CDR1 is SGHTA and CDR2 is FQGNSA in the germline V gene. Trimming cost V 5 bases and J 2 bases, with 4 bases left between them. This CDR3 has 13 amino acids. The CDR3 loop is CASSVPGANVLTF. Here the CDR3 DNA reads TGTGCCAGCAGCGTTCCTGGGGCCAACGTCCTGACTTTC.